Following are 24 T cell receptor beta chains from one sample sequenced in a study of human T cells and chemical hapten exposure. TCRdb analysed the RACE reads with MiXCR anew, one entry per CDR3 protein. This table has tens of thousands of distinct CDR3 sequences, about 32% appearing once. Documented time point: patch test 1, 2 weeks after DPC sensitization. Regarding treatment: therapeutic diphenylcyclopropenone sensitization with weekly scalp DPC. Specimen: whole blood, collected in connection with sensitization to the hapten diphenylcyclopropenone (DPC). These receptors all stem from a man in his forties or fifties with alopecia areata. Some clones in this sample may be carry-over from other donors' samples.

The V gene is TRBV28, the J gene TRBJ1-2; no clear D. The V gene's germline CDR1 is MDHEN and CDR2 SYDVKM. V shed 4 bases and J shed 4 bases, with 7 bases lying between them. The CDR3 spans 12 residues. CDR3 in amino acids: CASSWSTYGYTF. CDR3 DNA: TGTGCCAGCAGTTGGTCTACCTATGGCTACACCTTC.

The chain uses TRBV5-4 and TRBJ2-2; 12 bases are a match to TRBD2. Per the germline V gene, CDR1 is SGHNT and CDR2 is YYREEE (reference sequence). The CDR3 loop spans 15 amino acids. With 4 bases clipped from V and 5 bases from J, the junction kept 3 bases outside the gene matches. The CDR3 sequence: CASSAGLAGTGELFF. CDR3 bases: TGTGCCAGCAGCGCTGGACTAGCGGGAACCGGGGAGCTGTTTTTT.

In DNA form, the CDR3 reads TGTGCCAGCAGTTGGCGACAGAACACTGAAGCTTTCTTT. It is translated as CASSWRQNTEAFF. This chain uses TRBV28 with TRBJ1-1; D remains ambiguous. Trimming left V 4 bases short and J 1 base short, with 7 bases between. CDR1 MDHEN and CDR2 SYDVKM come from the germline V gene. The CDR3 sequence is 13 residues long. The full variable domain, rest sourced from reference TRBV28 and TRBJ1-1, is DVKVTQSSRYLVKRTGEKVFLECVQDMDHENMFWYRQDPGLGLRLIYFSYDVKMKEKGDIPEGYSVSREKKERFSLILESASTNQTSMYLCASSWRQNTEAFFGQGTRLTVV.

This clonotype was observed a few times. The chain links TRBV29-1 to TRBJ2-1; 12 bases line up with TRBD2. This CDR3 has 17 residues. Germline values: CDR1 SQVTM, CDR2 ANQGSEA. The trim removed 5 bases at V and 3 bases at J, leaving 11 bases unmatched. In DNA, the CDR3 is TGCAGCGTTCTTCAGGGAGCGACTAGCGGGAGCTACAATGAGCAGTTCTTC. It codes for CSVLQGATSGSYNEQFF.

This clonotype was counted only a few times. The chain combines TRBV28 with TRBJ1-1; maybe TRBD1 (5 bases). Trimming took 6 bases from V and 4 from J, leaving 12 bases between them. Germline CDR1 and CDR2: MDHEN and SYDVKM. The CDR3 contains 13 residues. In DNA, the CDR3 is TGTGCCAGCAGGAGACAGCAGGGCACTGAAGCTTTCTTT. This gives the protein CASRRQQGTEAFF.

There are a few counts of this clonotype. The rearrangement links TRBV20-1 to TRBJ1-5, with D unclear. This CDR3 is built from 13 residues. The germline V gene has CDR1 DFQATT and CDR2 SNEGSKA (reference sequence). V dropped 4 bases and J dropped 11 bases, with 18 bases sitting between them. In DNA form, the CDR3 reads TGCAGTGCTATGATCGGAACAATCAGGACCCAGCATTTT. Translation: CSAMIGTIRTQHF.

V and J are TRBV7-2 and TRBJ1-2, with TRBD1 matching 8 bases. Trimming took 1 base from V and 4 from J; bases not matched to a gene: 5. The V gene's germline CDR1 is SGHTA and CDR2 FQGNSA. This CDR3 has 15 amino acids. The CDR3 bases are TGTGCCAGCAGCTTAGAGGCAGGGGGCGTCTATGGCTACACCTTC. This encodes CASSLEAGGVYGYTF.

This rearrangement joins TRBV6-5 to TRBJ2-3; D possibly corresponds to TRBD2 (6 bases). Deletions cut 2 bases from V and 0 bases from J, with 9 bases between. Germline values: CDR1 MNHEY, CDR2 SVGAGI. The CDR3 is 15 residues long. The CDR3 DNA reads TGTGCCAGCAGTTACCTTGGGACTAGCACAGATACGCAGTATTTT. Its protein product is CASSYLGTSTDTQYF.

The V and J genes are TRBV27 and TRBJ2-3; D is uncertain. V shed 3 bases and J shed 9 bases, with 10 bases lying between them. The CDR3 sequence is 12 residues long. Per the germline V gene, CDR1 is MNHEY and CDR2 is SMNVEV (reference sequence). CDR3 nucleotide sequence: TGTGCCAGCAGTTTTAGGGCCGGGACGCAGTATTTT. Translating it yields CASSFRAGTQYF.

CDR3 coding DNA: TGTGCCATCAGAGACAGCCTATGCTGGTCGGTAGAGACCCAGTACTTC. This sequence encodes CAIRDSLCWSVETQYF. The chain has TRBV10-3 and TRBJ2-5, with a weak D call TRBD1 (5 bases). Between the trimmed V and J ends, which lost 6 bases and 4 bases, there was a span of 21 bases. The length of the CDR3 is 16 residues. Germline V gives CDR1 ENHRY, CDR2 SYGVKD.

The chain has TRBV12-3 or TRBV12-4 and TRBJ2-7; 9 nucleotides align to TRBD2. The V gene end was trimmed by 6 bases and the J gene end by 0 bases; junction bases not matched to a gene: 3. CDR3 size: 14 residues. CDR3: CASRFSGSSYEQYF. As DNA, the CDR3 is TGTGCCAGCAGGTTTAGCGGGAGCTCCTACGAGCAGTACTTC.

This clonotype was seen only a few times. The J gene is TRBJ2-1, the V gene TRBV6-6, with a possible D match to TRBD2 (6 bases). V gave up 5 bases and J gave up 0 bases, with 14 bases separating them. The CDR3 is 16 amino acids. CDR1 and CDR2 (germline): MNHNY, SVGAGI (reference sequence). The DNA for the CDR3 is TGTGCCAGCAGTCCTCGGGCGGGGAGCTCCTACAATGAGCAGTTCTTC. It encodes CASSPRAGSSYNEQFF.

This clonotype was observed a handful of times. The genes are TRBV6-5 and TRBJ2-1, with a possible D match to TRBD1 (7 bases). The CDR3 is made up of 18 amino acids. The germline V and J ends were trimmed by 0 bases and 3 bases, with 18 bases remaining between them. Germline V lookup: CDR1 MNHEY, CDR2 SVGAGI. The CDR3 region is CASSYSALEGADYNEQFF. CDR3 coding DNA: TGTGCCAGCAGTTACTCAGCGTTGGAGGGGGCGGACTACAATGAGCAGTTCTTC.

The chain uses TRBV3-1 and TRBJ2-6; D is unresolved. Per the germline V gene, CDR1 is LGHDT and CDR2 is YNNKEL (reference sequence). Trimming took 1 base from V and 0 from J, leaving 4 bases between them. The CDR3 has 15 amino acids. Here the CDR3 DNA reads TGTGCCAGCAGCCAAGCCCGCTCTGGGGCCAACGTCCTGACTTTC. Translated, it gives CASSQARSGANVLTF.

This chain connects TRBV12-3 or TRBV12-4 to TRBJ2-3, with 7 positions matching TRBD1. V shed 3 bases and J 1 base; nucleotides not matched to a gene: 7. CDR3 length: 16 residues. The CDR3 DNA is TGTGCCAGCAGTTTCAGACAGGGAAGGGGCACAGATACGCAGTATTTT. Its translation is CASSFRQGRGTDTQYF.

Only a few counts were recorded for this clonotype. The chain has TRBV11-1 and TRBJ2-7, with a possible D match to TRBD2 (5 bases). Trimming cost V 5 bases and J 3 bases, with 11 bases left between them. The CDR3 is 13 residues long. The germline V gene encodes CDR1 SGHAT and CDR2 FQDESV (reference sequence). The CDR3 bases are TGTGCCAGCAGCCCTTCCGAGGGCTACGAGCAGTACTTC. Protein: CASSPSEGYEQYF.

The table lists this clonotype with a few counts. The chain has TRBV7-9 and TRBJ1-4; 8 nucleotides line up with TRBD1. Germline values: CDR1 SEHNR, CDR2 FQNEAQ (reference sequence). Trimming took 1 base from V and 7 from J; bases not matched to a gene: 2. The CDR3 is 14 residues long. This CDR3 is CASSLGQGIEKLFF. CDR3 sequence (DNA): TGTGCCAGCAGCTTAGGACAGGGGATTGAAAAACTGTTTTTT. Complete variable domain (other parts from reference TRBV7-9 and TRBJ1-4): DTGVSQNPRHKITKRGQNVTFRCDPISEHNRLYWYRQTLGQGPEFLTYFQNEAQLEKSRLLSDRFSAERPKGSFSTLEIQRTEQGDSAMYLCASSLGQGIEKLFFGSGTQLSVL.

In its sample, this clonotype was seen a few times. This sequence joins TRBV12-3 or TRBV12-4 and TRBJ1-1, with 7 bases that match TRBD1. V trimming: 4 bases; J trimming: 7 bases; junction bases outside the gene matches: 12. The CDR3 totals 15 residues. CDR3 sequence reads: CASSSRGQGGLEAFF. The CDR3, as DNA: TGTGCCAGCAGTTCTAGGGGGCAGGGAGGTCTTGAAGCTTTCTTT.

This clonotype was observed many times. At one end, the junction sequence differs from germline, possibly due to a read error. The chain links TRBV7-9 to TRBJ2-7; the D gene is possibly TRBD1 (6 bases). The CDR3 runs 11 residues. The germline gives CDR1 SEHNR, CDR2 FQNEAQ (reference sequence). CDR3 nucleotides: TGTGCCAGCAGCTTGACAGGACGAAGGGACTTC. Protein product: CASSLTGRRDF. Supplemented by reference TRBV7-9 and TRBJ2-7, the full variable domain reads DTGVSQNPRHKITKRGQNVTFRCDPISEHNRLYWYRQTLGQGPEFLTYFQNEAQLEKSRLLSDRFSAERPKGSFSTLEIQRTEQGDSAMYLCASSLTGRRDFGPGTRLTVT.

This clonotype was counted between two and nine times. The chain uses TRBV6-1 and TRBJ2-1; D possibly uses TRBD1 or TRBD2 (6 bases each). V lost 8 bases and J 9 bases, leaving 23 bases between the germline ends. The V gene's germline CDR1 is MNHNS and CDR2 SASEGT. This CDR3 is built from 15 residues. The CDR3 region is CASYEGGGQRGEQFF. Written as DNA, the CDR3 is TGTGCCAGCTACGAAGGGGGAGGACAAAGGGGTGAGCAGTTCTTC.

The chain carries TRBV20-1 and TRBJ2-7; 11 nucleotides line up with TRBD1. The germline V gene encodes CDR1 DFQATT and CDR2 SNEGSKA (reference sequence). V shed 5 bases and J 3 bases; nucleotides not matched to a gene: 6. CDR3 length: 14 residues. DNA for the CDR3: TGCAGTGCTTGGACAGGGGGCGCAATCTACGAGCAGTACTTC. The encoded protein is CSAWTGGAIYEQYF.

V usage is TRBV5-1 and J usage is TRBJ1-4; maybe TRBD1 (5 bases). The CDR3 has 15 amino acids. V gave up 7 bases and J gave up 0 bases, with 13 bases separating them. Germline V gene sequence: CDR1 SGHRS, CDR2 YFSETQ. The CDR3 here is CASRSGGPTNEKLFF. CDR3 DNA: TGCGCCAGCCGGTCGGGGGGTCCAACTAATGAAAAACTGTTTTTT.

The sample holds a few counts of this clonotype. This chain connects TRBV7-2 to TRBJ2-5, with TRBD2 identical over 15 bases. The length of the CDR3 is 17 residues. Germline V gene sequence: CDR1 SGHTA, CDR2 FQGNSA. Trimming removed 5 bases from V and 2 bases from J; junction bases left unmatched: 6. CDR3 in amino acids: CASSGMGLAGGQETQYF. The CDR3 DNA reads as TGTGCCAGCAGCGGCATGGGACTAGCGGGAGGTCAAGAGACCCAGTACTTC.

This CDR3 is CASSPPRERYTF. The CDR3 DNA reads as TGTGCCAGCAGCCCCCCCCGGGAACGCTACACCTTC. This chain uses TRBV28 with TRBJ1-2; D gene unclear. Germline V lookup: CDR1 MDHEN, CDR2 SYDVKM. Trimming pared 6 bases from V and 9 bases from J, leaving 14 bases between. This CDR3 spans 12 amino acids.